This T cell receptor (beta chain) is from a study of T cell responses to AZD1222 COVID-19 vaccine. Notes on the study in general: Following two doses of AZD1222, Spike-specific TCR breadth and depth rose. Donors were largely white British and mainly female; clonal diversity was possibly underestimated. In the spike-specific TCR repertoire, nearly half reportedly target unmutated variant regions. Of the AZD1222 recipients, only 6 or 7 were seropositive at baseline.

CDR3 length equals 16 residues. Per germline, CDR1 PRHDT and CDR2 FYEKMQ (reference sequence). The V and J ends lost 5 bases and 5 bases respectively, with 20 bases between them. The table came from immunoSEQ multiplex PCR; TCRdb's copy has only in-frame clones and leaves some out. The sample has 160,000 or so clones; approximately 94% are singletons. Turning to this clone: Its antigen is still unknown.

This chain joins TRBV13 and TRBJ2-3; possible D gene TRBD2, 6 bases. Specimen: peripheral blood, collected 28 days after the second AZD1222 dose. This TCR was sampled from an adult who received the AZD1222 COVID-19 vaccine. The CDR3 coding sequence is TGTGCCAGCAGCCCGATCTTAGTCTGGGGGGTAGATACGCAGTATTTT. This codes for CASSPILVWGVDTQYF.